This is a list of T cell receptor beta chains from one sample in a study of control samples from healthy donors and cancer patients. Clones were read by immunoSEQ multiplex PCR, and TCRdb kept only the in-frame ones, dropping some. This table has about 140,000 clones, about nine tenths appearing once. The sample consisted of blood. The source of these receptors is a man aged 25 to 40 in good health. The CDR3 runs from the conserved cysteine through the conserved F or W. The D gene is left open where the match is weak. A row's size may be missing; if present it is once, few, many or a size class.

abundance: -
d_gene: TRBD1
v_gene: TRBV7-2
j_gene: TRBJ2-7
CDR3nt: TGTGCCAGCAGCTTACCCTCTACAGGGGAGTCGGGGTACGAGCAGTACTTC
CDR3aa: CASSLPSTGESGYEQYF

abundance: -
d_gene: -
v_gene: TRBV5-4
j_gene: TRBJ2-6
CDR3nt: TGTGCCAGCAGCTTGGCGGGGTCTGGGGCCAACGTCCTGACTTTC
CDR3aa: CASSLAGSGANVLTF

abundance: -
d_gene: -
v_gene: TRBV15
j_gene: TRBJ2-6
CDR3nt: TGTGCCACCAGCAGAGGGGCCCAGACCGCCGGGGCCAACGTCCTGACTTTC
CDR3aa: CATSRGAQTAGANVLTF

abundance: few
d_gene: TRBD1
v_gene: TRBV24-1
j_gene: TRBJ2-5
CDR3nt: TGTGCCACCAGTGATTCGATGACAGGGGCTTACCCGGTTAGAGCCCAGTACTTC
CDR3aa: CATSDSMTGAYPVRAQYF

abundance: -
d_gene: -
v_gene: TRBV6-6
j_gene: TRBJ1-1
CDR3nt: TGTGCCAGCAGTTTGGGAGGGGGCACTGAAGCTTTCTTT
CDR3aa: CASSLGGGTEAFF

abundance: -
d_gene: -
v_gene: TRBV12-3/TRBV12-4
j_gene: TRBJ1-1
CDR3nt: TGTGCCAGCAGTTGGGGGTCTGAAGCTTTCTTT
CDR3aa: CASSWGSEAFF

abundance: -
d_gene: TRBD1
v_gene: TRBV27
j_gene: TRBJ1-1
CDR3nt: TGTGCCAGCACCGGACAGGGGGCTGAAGCTTTCTTT
CDR3aa: CASTGQGAEAFF

abundance: -
d_gene: TRBD1
v_gene: TRBV5-1
j_gene: TRBJ2-2
CDR3nt: TGCGCCAGCAGCTCCCTACAGGGGCTCAACACCGGGGAGCTGTTTTTT
CDR3aa: CASSSLQGLNTGELFF

abundance: -
d_gene: TRBD2
v_gene: TRBV7-9
j_gene: TRBJ2-7
CDR3nt: TGTGCCAGCAGCCGGCTTGGCCTTAGCGGGGGGGCCGACGAGCAGTACTTC
CDR3aa: CASSRLGLSGGADEQYF

abundance: -
d_gene: -
v_gene: TRBV11-2
j_gene: TRBJ1-6
CDR3nt: TGTGCCAGCAGCTTAGAGAACCGGGGAAATTCACCCCTCCACTTT
CDR3aa: CASSLENRGNSPLHF

abundance: -
d_gene: -
v_gene: TRBV10-3
j_gene: TRBJ2-7
CDR3nt: TGTGCCATCAGTGAGTCAGGCAACCCGCGGTACTTC
CDR3aa: CAISESGNPRYF

abundance: -
d_gene: TRBD1
v_gene: TRBV29-1
j_gene: TRBJ2-6
CDR3nt: TGCAGCGTTATCGACAGGGGGCTATCATCTGGGGCCAACGTCCTGACTTTC
CDR3aa: CSVIDRGLSSGANVLTF

abundance: -
d_gene: -
v_gene: TRBV6-1
j_gene: TRBJ1-2
CDR3nt: TGTGCCAGCAGTGAGGTAGACAGGAGGCACTATGGCTACACCTTC
CDR3aa: CASSEVDRRHYGYTF

abundance: -
d_gene: -
v_gene: TRBV5-8
j_gene: TRBJ2-5
CDR3nt: TGTGCCAGCAGCTACCCACAGGCTGCCAGGCCCTCAGAGACCCAGTACTTC
CDR3aa: CASSYPQAARPSETQYF

abundance: -
d_gene: -
v_gene: TRBV19
j_gene: TRBJ1-1
CDR3nt: TGTGCCAGTAGTATTGGGCAGGAGAACACTGAAGCTTTCTTT
CDR3aa: CASSIGQENTEAFF

abundance: -
d_gene: TRBD2
v_gene: TRBV27
j_gene: TRBJ2-5
CDR3nt: TGTGCCAGCAGTATCTCTAGCGGGGGCCTGGGGGTGGAGACCCAGTACTTC
CDR3aa: CASSISSGGLGVETQYF

abundance: -
d_gene: -
v_gene: TRBV5-4
j_gene: TRBJ2-1
CDR3nt: TGTGCCAGCAGCTTGACCTCGAACAATGAGCAGTTCTTC
CDR3aa: CASSLTSNNEQFF

abundance: -
d_gene: TRBD2
v_gene: TRBV7-9
j_gene: TRBJ2-7
CDR3nt: TGTGCCAGCAGCTTTGGGGGAGGGCTTTCCTACGAGCAGTACTTC
CDR3aa: CASSFGGGLSYEQYF

abundance: -
d_gene: -
v_gene: TRBV19
j_gene: TRBJ1-4
CDR3nt: TGTGCCAGTAGTACCGCGGGGGGGGGAGAAAAACTGTTTTTT
CDR3aa: CASSTAGGGEKLFF

abundance: -
d_gene: -
v_gene: TRBV7-6
j_gene: TRBJ2-5
CDR3nt: TGTGCCAGCAGCCACGCAGCCGTCCAGACCCAGTACTTC
CDR3aa: CASSHAAVQTQYF

abundance: -
d_gene: -
v_gene: TRBV4-3
j_gene: TRBJ1-2
CDR3nt: TGCGCCAGCGGTCAAGAGGGCCAGGGTGATGGCTACACCTTC
CDR3aa: CASGQEGQGDGYTF

abundance: -
d_gene: -
v_gene: TRBV5-5
j_gene: TRBJ1-1
CDR3nt: TGTGCCAGCAGCTTCCCCGGGGGCGCGTATGAAGCTTTCTTT
CDR3aa: CASSFPGGAYEAFF

abundance: -
d_gene: -
v_gene: TRBV29-1
j_gene: TRBJ2-7
CDR3nt: TGCAGCGCCCAACTTCTCCTTGAAAGGGAGCAGTACTTC
CDR3aa: CSAQLLLEREQYF

abundance: -
d_gene: TRBD1
v_gene: TRBV25-1
j_gene: TRBJ2-7
CDR3nt: TGTGCCAGCAGAGGGCAGGGGGCCGGCGAGCAGTACTTC
CDR3aa: CASRGQGAGEQYF

abundance: -
d_gene: -
v_gene: TRBV6-5
j_gene: TRBJ2-7
CDR3nt: TGTGCCAGCGGGAGCGGAGACTACGAGCAGTACTTC
CDR3aa: CASGSGDYEQYF

abundance: -
d_gene: TRBD2
v_gene: TRBV6-5
j_gene: TRBJ2-3
CDR3nt: TGTGCCAGCAGTTACCTAGCGGGAGTTATAGATACGCAGTATTTT
CDR3aa: CASSYLAGVIDTQYF

abundance: few
d_gene: -
v_gene: TRBV4-3
j_gene: TRBJ2-6
CDR3nt: TGCGCCAGCAGCCAAGATCTGGGGTCTGGGGCCAACGTCCTGACTTTC
CDR3aa: CASSQDLGSGANVLTF

abundance: -
d_gene: -
v_gene: TRBV11-2
j_gene: TRBJ2-5
CDR3nt: TGTGCCAGCAGCTTGCGGGCAGGGATACAAGAGACCCAGTACTTC
CDR3aa: CASSLRAGIQETQYF

abundance: -
d_gene: -
v_gene: TRBV5-5
j_gene: TRBJ1-3
CDR3nt: TGTGCCAGCAGCTTAATGGGCGATCAAGGAAACACCATATATTTT
CDR3aa: CASSLMGDQGNTIYF

abundance: once
d_gene: TRBD1
v_gene: TRBV18
j_gene: TRBJ1-4
CDR3nt: TGTGCCAGCTCAAGGACAGGGGTCCAGCCAACTAATGAAAAACTGTTTTTT
CDR3aa: CASSRTGVQPTNEKLFF

abundance: -
d_gene: -
v_gene: TRBV27
j_gene: TRBJ1-5
CDR3nt: TGTGCCAGCAGTTCAACGGGCCAGGGGAACCAGCCCCAGCATTTT
CDR3aa: CASSSTGQGNQPQHF

abundance: -
d_gene: TRBD2
v_gene: TRBV19
j_gene: TRBJ2-5
CDR3nt: TGTGCCAGTAGTATGACTAGCGGTGTAGGGGAGACCCAGTACTTC
CDR3aa: CASSMTSGVGETQYF

abundance: -
d_gene: TRBD1
v_gene: TRBV2
j_gene: TRBJ1-4
CDR3nt: TGTGCCACCGATACAGGGGCTAATGAAAAACTGTTTTTT
CDR3aa: CATDTGANEKLFF

abundance: -
d_gene: TRBD2
v_gene: TRBV5-1
j_gene: TRBJ2-7
CDR3nt: TGCGCCAGCAGTTTTTCGGGGGGCTACGAGCAGTACTTC
CDR3aa: CASSFSGGYEQYF

abundance: -
d_gene: -
v_gene: TRBV6-5
j_gene: TRBJ1-1
CDR3nt: TGTGCCAGCAGTTATGGGGGGTACACTGAAGCTTTCTTT
CDR3aa: CASSYGGYTEAFF

abundance: -
d_gene: -
v_gene: TRBV9
j_gene: TRBJ2-7
CDR3nt: TGTGCCAGCAGCGCCGAACAGGGCTACGAGCAGTACTTC
CDR3aa: CASSAEQGYEQYF